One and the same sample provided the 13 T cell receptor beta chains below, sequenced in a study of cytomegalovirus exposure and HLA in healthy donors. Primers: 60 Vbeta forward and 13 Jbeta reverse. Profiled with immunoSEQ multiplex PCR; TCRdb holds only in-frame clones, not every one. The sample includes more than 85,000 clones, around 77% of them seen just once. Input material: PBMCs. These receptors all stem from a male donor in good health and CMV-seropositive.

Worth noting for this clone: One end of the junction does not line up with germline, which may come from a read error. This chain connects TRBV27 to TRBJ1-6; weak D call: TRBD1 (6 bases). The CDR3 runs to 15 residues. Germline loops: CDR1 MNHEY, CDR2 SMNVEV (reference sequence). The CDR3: CATSITQGLGSPLHF. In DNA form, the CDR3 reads TGTGCCACCAGTATCACGCAGGGGCTAGGCTCACCCCTCCACTTT.

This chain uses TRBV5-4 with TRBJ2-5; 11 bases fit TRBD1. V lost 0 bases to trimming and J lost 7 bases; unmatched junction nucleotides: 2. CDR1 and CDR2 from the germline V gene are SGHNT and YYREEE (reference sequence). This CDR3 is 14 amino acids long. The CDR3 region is CASSLGDRGGTQYF. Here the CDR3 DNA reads TGTGCCAGCAGCTTGGGGGACAGGGGGGGGACCCAGTACTTC.

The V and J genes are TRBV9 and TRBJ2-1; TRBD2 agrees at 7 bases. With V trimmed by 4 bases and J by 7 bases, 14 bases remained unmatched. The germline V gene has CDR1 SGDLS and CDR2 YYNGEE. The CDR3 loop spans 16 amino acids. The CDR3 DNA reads TGTGCCAGCAGCCCCCTCGGGAGGACTTCCTTGAATGAGCAGTTCTTC. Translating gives CASSPLGRTSLNEQFF.

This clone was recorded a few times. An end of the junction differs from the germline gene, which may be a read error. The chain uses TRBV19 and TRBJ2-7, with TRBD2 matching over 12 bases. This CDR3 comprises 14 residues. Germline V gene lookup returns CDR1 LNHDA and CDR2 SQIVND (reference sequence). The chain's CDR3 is CASKLAGGSSEQYF. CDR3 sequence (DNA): TGTGCCAGTAAACTAGCGGGAGGTTCCTCCGAGCAGTACTTC.

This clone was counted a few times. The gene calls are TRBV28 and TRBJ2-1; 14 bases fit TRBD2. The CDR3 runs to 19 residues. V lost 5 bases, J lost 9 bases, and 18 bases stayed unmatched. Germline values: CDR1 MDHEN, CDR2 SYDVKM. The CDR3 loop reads CASSPSAPGLAGVSGEQFF. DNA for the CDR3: TGTGCCAGCAGTCCCTCTGCTCCGGGACTAGCGGGAGTGTCGGGTGAGCAGTTCTTC.

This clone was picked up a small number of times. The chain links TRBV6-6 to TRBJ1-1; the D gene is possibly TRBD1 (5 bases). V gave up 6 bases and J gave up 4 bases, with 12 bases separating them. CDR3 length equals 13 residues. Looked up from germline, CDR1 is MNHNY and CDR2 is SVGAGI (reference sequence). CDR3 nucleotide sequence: TGTGCCAGCAGCTCTACGGGGGGCACTGAAGCTTTCTTT. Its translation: CASSSTGGTEAFF.

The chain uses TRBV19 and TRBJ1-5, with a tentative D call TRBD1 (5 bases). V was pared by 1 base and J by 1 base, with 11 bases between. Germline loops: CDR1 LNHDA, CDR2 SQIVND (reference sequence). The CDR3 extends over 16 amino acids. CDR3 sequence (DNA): TGTGCCAGTAGTATAGGACAGATGTCAAGCAATCAGCCCCAGCATTTT. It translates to CASSIGQMSSNQPQHF.

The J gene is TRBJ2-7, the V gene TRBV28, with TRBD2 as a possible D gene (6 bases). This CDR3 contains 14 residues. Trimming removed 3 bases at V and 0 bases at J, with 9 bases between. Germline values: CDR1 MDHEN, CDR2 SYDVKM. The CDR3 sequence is CASSLEGSSYEQYF. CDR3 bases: TGTGCCAGCAGTTTGGAGGGTTCCTCCTACGAGCAGTACTTC.

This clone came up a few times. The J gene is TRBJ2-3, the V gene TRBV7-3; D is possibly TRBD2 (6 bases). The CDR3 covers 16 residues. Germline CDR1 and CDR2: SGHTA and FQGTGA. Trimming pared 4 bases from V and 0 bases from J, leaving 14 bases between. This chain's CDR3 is CASSYPPGGSTDTQYF. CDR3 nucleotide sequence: TGTGCCAGCAGCTACCCCCCCGGGGGTAGCACAGATACGCAGTATTTT.

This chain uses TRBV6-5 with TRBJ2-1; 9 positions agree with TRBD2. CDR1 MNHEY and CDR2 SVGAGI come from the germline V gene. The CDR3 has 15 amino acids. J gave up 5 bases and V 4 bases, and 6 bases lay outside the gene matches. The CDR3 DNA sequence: TGTGCCAGCAGTTCTGTAGCGGGAGTCGACAATGAGCAGTTCTTC. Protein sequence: CASSSVAGVDNEQFF.

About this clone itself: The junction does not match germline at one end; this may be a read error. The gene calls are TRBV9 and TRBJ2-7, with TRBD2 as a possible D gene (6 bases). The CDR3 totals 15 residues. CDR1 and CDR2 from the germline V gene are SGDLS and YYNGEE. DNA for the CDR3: TGTGCCAGCAGCCCCAGGGCGGGACCGGGGTACGAGCGGTACTTC. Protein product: CASSPRAGPGYERYF.

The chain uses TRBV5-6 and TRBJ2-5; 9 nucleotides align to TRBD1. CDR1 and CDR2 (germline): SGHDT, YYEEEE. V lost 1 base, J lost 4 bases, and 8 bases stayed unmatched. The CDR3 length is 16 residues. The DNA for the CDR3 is TGTGCCAGCAGCTTGATAGGAACAGGGGGCGTAGAGACCCAGTACTTC. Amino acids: CASSLIGTGGVETQYF.

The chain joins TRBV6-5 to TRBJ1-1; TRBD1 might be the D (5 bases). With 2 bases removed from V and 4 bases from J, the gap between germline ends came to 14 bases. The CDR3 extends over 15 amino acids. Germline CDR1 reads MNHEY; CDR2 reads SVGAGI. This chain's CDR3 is CASSYQAGPFTEAFF. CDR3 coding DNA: TGTGCCAGCAGTTACCAAGCGGGACCTTTCACTGAAGCTTTCTTT.